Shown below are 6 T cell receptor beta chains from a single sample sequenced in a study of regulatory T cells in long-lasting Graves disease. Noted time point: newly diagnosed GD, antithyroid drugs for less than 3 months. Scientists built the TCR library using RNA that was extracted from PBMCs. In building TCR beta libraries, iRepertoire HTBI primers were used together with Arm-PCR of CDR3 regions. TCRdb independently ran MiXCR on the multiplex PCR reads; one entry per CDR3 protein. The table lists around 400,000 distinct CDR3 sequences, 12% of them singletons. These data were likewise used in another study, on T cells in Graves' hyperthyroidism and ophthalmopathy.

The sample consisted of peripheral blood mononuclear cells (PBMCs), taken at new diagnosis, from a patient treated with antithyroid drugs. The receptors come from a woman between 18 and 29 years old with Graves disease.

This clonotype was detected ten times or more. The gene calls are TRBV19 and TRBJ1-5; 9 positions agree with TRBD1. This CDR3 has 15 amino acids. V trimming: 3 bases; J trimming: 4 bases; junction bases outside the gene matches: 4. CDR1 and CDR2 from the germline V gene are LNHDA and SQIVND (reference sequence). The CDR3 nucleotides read TGTGCCAGTAGTATTTGGACAGGGGAAAATCAGCCCCAGCATTTT. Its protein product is CASSIWTGENQPQHF.

The CDR3 bases are TGTGCCAGCAGCCTAACCGGGACAGGGTTTTTGGACAATCAGCCCCAGCATTTT. This translates into CASSLTGTGFLDNQPQHF. The genes are TRBV7-8 and TRBJ1-5; TRBD1 aligns across 9 bases. J was trimmed by 3 bases and V by 5 bases; bases with no gene match: 14. This CDR3 region has 18 residues. The V gene's germline CDR1 is SGHVS and CDR2 FQNEAQ.

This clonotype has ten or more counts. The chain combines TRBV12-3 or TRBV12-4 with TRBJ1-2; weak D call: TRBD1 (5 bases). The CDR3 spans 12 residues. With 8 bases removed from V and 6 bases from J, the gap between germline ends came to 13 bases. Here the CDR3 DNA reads TGTGCCAGCTTGGACATGGGCCATGGCTACACCTTC. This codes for CASLDMGHGYTF.

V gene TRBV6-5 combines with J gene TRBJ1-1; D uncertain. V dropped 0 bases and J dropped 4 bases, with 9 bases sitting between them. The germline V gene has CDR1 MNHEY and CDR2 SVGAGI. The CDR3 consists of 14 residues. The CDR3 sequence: CASSYSPGSTEAFF. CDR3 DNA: TGTGCCAGCAGTTACTCTCCTGGAAGCACTGAAGCTTTCTTT.

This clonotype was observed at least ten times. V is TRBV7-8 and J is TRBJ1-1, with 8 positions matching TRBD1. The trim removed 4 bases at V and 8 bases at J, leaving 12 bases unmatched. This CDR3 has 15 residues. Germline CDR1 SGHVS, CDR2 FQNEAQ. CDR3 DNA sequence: TGTGCCAGCAGCTACGACCTGACAGGGGAGGCCGAAGCTTTCTTT. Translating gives CASSYDLTGEAEAFF. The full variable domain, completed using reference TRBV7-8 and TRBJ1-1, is GAGVSQSPRYKVAKRGQDVALRCDPISGHVSLFWYQQALGQGPEFLTYFQNEAQLDKSGLPSDRFFAERPEGSVSTLKIQRTQQEDSAVYLCASSYDLTGEAEAFFGQGTRLTVV.

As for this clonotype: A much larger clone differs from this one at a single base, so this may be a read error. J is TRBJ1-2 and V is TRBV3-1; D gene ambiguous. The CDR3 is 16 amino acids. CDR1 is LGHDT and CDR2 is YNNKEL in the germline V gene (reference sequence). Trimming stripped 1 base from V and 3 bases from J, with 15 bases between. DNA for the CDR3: TGTGCCAGCAGCCAAGCGGCGCTCGTCGGTTACTATGGCTACACCTTC. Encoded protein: CASSQAALVGYYGYTF. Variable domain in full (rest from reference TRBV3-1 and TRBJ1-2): DTAVSQTPKYLVTQMGNDKSIKCEQNLGHDTMYWYKQDSKKFLKIMFSYNNKELIINETVPNRFSPKSPDKAHLNLHINSLELGDSAVYFCASSQAALVGYYGYTFGSGTRLTVV.